The present T cell receptor (beta chain) was sequenced within a study of T cell changes during pregnancy in multiple sclerosis. The repertoire was sequenced with immunoSEQ multiplex PCR; TCRdb's copy has only in-frame clones and lacks some. This sample has 70,000 to 80,000 clones, with roughly 90% found just once. CDR1 is SGHDT and CDR2 is YYEEEE in the germline V gene. V shed 0 bases, J shed 0 bases, and the junction held 7 bases outside the gene matches. The CDR3 extends over 17 amino acids. This TCR came from a female donor in good health, enrolled as a control in a pregnancy study. This material consisted of peripheral blood, taken after pregnancy. This rearrangement joins TRBV5-6 to TRBJ2-3; 7 bases line up with TRBD2. The CDR3 region is CASSLAGRSGSTDTQYF. Here the CDR3 DNA reads TGTGCCAGCAGCTTGGCCGGGAGGAGCGGAAGCACAGATACGCAGTATTTT. The complete variable domain, with remaining parts taken from reference TRBV5-6 and TRBJ2-3, reads DAGVTQSPTHLIKTRGQQVTLRCSPKSGHDTVSWYQQALGQGPQFIFQYYEEEERQRGNFPDRFSGHQFPNYSSELNVNALLLGDSALYLCASSLAGRSGSTDTQYFGPGTRLTVL.